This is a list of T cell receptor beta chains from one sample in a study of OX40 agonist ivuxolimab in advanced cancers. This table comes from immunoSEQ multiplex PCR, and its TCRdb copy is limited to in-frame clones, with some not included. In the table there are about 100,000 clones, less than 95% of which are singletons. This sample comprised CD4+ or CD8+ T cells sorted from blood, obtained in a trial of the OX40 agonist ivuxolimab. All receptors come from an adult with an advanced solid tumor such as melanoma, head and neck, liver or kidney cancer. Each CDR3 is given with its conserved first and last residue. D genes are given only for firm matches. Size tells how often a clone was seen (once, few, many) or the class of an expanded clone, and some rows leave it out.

cdr3_aa: CASSRPRHLPEAFF; cdr3_nt: TGTGCCAGCAGCCGCCCCCGACACCTACCTGAAGCTTTCTTT; v_call: TRBV7-2; d_call: -; clone_size: -; j_call: TRBJ1-1
cdr3_aa: CASSLNPTGLQETQYF; cdr3_nt: TGTGCCAGCAGTTTAAACCCGACAGGGCTTCAAGAGACCCAGTACTTC; v_call: TRBV6-5; d_call: TRBD1; clone_size: -; j_call: TRBJ2-5
cdr3_aa: CASSEGSEGCTF; cdr3_nt: TGTGCCAGCAGTGAAGGCTCAGAGGGATGCACCTTC; v_call: TRBV2; d_call: -; clone_size: -; j_call: TRBJ1-2
cdr3_aa: CASSRNGPEGAGYTF; cdr3_nt: TGCGCCAGCAGCCGGAACGGGCCCGAAGGGGCGGGCTACACCTTC; v_call: TRBV5-1; d_call: -; clone_size: -; j_call: TRBJ1-2
cdr3_aa: CSVEEGGGGETQYF; cdr3_nt: TGCAGCGTTGAAGAGGGGGGAGGCGGGGAGACCCAGTACTTC; v_call: TRBV29-1; d_call: -; clone_size: -; j_call: TRBJ2-5
cdr3_aa: CASSPGWTGTNTEAFF; cdr3_nt: TGTGCCAGCAGCCCGGGGTGGACAGGGACTAACACTGAAGCTTTCTTT; v_call: TRBV5-6; d_call: TRBD1; clone_size: -; j_call: TRBJ1-1
cdr3_aa: CSGTRSSYNEQFF; cdr3_nt: TGCAGCGGGACTCGGAGCTCCTACAATGAGCAGTTCTTC; v_call: TRBV29-1; d_call: -; clone_size: -; j_call: TRBJ2-1
cdr3_aa: CASSSLAGAGEQYF; cdr3_nt: TGTGCCAGCAGCTCCCTAGCGGGAGCTGGGGAGCAGTACTTC; v_call: TRBV7-2; d_call: TRBD2; clone_size: -; j_call: TRBJ2-7
cdr3_aa: CASSLGQSLGNQPQHF; cdr3_nt: TGTGCCAGCAGCTTAGGACAGTCATTGGGCAATCAGCCCCAGCATTTT; v_call: TRBV7-2; d_call: -; clone_size: -; j_call: TRBJ1-5
cdr3_aa: CASSTARLPTYEQYF; cdr3_nt: TGTGCCAGTAGTACCGCCCGACTACCCACTTACGAGCAGTACTTC; v_call: TRBV19; d_call: -; clone_size: -; j_call: TRBJ2-7
cdr3_aa: CASSVPHWEVGQETQYF; cdr3_nt: TGTGCCAGCAGCGTCCCCCATTGGGAAGTGGGCCAAGAGACCCAGTACTTC; v_call: TRBV9; d_call: -; clone_size: -; j_call: TRBJ2-5
cdr3_aa: CASSPQGDPRNEQFF; cdr3_nt: TGTGCCAGCAGTCCTCAGGGGGACCCTCGCAATGAGCAGTTCTTC; v_call: TRBV2; d_call: TRBD1; clone_size: -; j_call: TRBJ2-1
cdr3_aa: CASSFRSSTDTQYF; cdr3_nt: TGTGCCAGCAGTTTCCGCTCCAGCACAGATACGCAGTATTTT; v_call: TRBV27; d_call: -; clone_size: -; j_call: TRBJ2-3
cdr3_aa: CASSSGLADYNEQFF; cdr3_nt: TGTGCCAGCAGTTCGGGACTAGCAGATTACAATGAGCAGTTCTTC; v_call: TRBV28; d_call: TRBD2; clone_size: -; j_call: TRBJ2-1
cdr3_aa: CASSPLGLADSSYNEQFF; cdr3_nt: TGTGCCAGCAGCCCCTTAGGACTAGCCGATAGCTCCTACAATGAGCAGTTCTTC; v_call: TRBV7-3; d_call: TRBD2; clone_size: -; j_call: TRBJ2-1
cdr3_aa: CASSLVSRTGELFF; cdr3_nt: TGTGCCAGCAGCTTAGTTAGTCGTACCGGGGAGCTGTTTTTT; v_call: TRBV11-2; d_call: -; clone_size: -; j_call: TRBJ2-2
cdr3_aa: CASSQDRGSLYNEQFF; cdr3_nt: TGTGCCAGCAGCCAAGACCGCGGGAGTCTCTACAATGAGCAGTTCTTC; v_call: TRBV4-2; d_call: TRBD2; clone_size: once; j_call: TRBJ2-1
cdr3_aa: CASSLTSGSYSYNEQFF; cdr3_nt: TGTGCCAGCAGCTTAACTAGCGGGAGTTACTCCTACAATGAGCAGTTCTTC; v_call: TRBV7-2; d_call: TRBD2; clone_size: -; j_call: TRBJ2-1
cdr3_aa: CASSITPQVTQPQHF; cdr3_nt: TGTGCCAGTAGTATTACCCCACAGGTTACTCAGCCCCAGCATTTT; v_call: TRBV19; d_call: -; clone_size: -; j_call: TRBJ1-5
cdr3_aa: CASTSAGRGGAHGYTF; cdr3_nt: TGTGCCAGCACCTCAGCCGGCCGGGGGGGGGCCCATGGCTACACCTTC; v_call: TRBV7-2; d_call: -; clone_size: -; j_call: TRBJ1-2
cdr3_aa: CASSYRQASTYNEQFF; cdr3_nt: TGTGCCAGCAGCTATCGACAGGCATCTACCTACAATGAGCAGTTCTTC; v_call: TRBV5-4; d_call: -; clone_size: once; j_call: TRBJ2-1
cdr3_aa: CASSLYVAGGTDTQYF; cdr3_nt: TGTGCCAGCAGTTTATACGTAGCGGGGGGCACAGATACGCAGTATTTT; v_call: TRBV27; d_call: TRBD2; clone_size: -; j_call: TRBJ2-3
cdr3_aa: CASSPFNQPQHF; cdr3_nt: TGTGCCAGCAGCCCTTTCAATCAGCCCCAGCATTTT; v_call: TRBV7-2; d_call: -; clone_size: -; j_call: TRBJ1-5
cdr3_aa: CASTPGAQGAFGYTF; cdr3_nt: TGTGCCAGCACCCCCGGGGCCCAGGGGGCCTTCGGCTACACCTTC; v_call: TRBV28; d_call: TRBD1; clone_size: -; j_call: TRBJ1-2
cdr3_aa: CAWSRPGEQYF; cdr3_nt: TGTGCCTGGAGCCGCCCGGGCGAGCAGTACTTC; v_call: TRBV30; d_call: -; clone_size: -; j_call: TRBJ2-7
cdr3_aa: CASSISSGANVLTF; cdr3_nt: TGTGCCAGTAGTATCAGCTCTGGGGCCAACGTCCTGACTTTC; v_call: TRBV19; d_call: -; clone_size: -; j_call: TRBJ2-6
cdr3_aa: CASTWTDYTEAFF; cdr3_nt: TGTGCCAGCACCTGGACAGATTACACTGAAGCTTTCTTT; v_call: TRBV7-8; d_call: -; clone_size: few; j_call: TRBJ1-1
cdr3_aa: CASSLHGLAGGGEQFF; cdr3_nt: TGTGCCAGCAGCTTACATGGACTAGCGGGAGGGGGTGAGCAGTTCTTC; v_call: TRBV7-2; d_call: TRBD2; clone_size: -; j_call: TRBJ2-1
cdr3_aa: CASSLMTAATNEKLFF; cdr3_nt: TGTGCCAGCAGCTTAATGACAGCCGCAACTAATGAAAAACTGTTTTTT; v_call: TRBV7-2; d_call: -; clone_size: -; j_call: TRBJ1-4
cdr3_aa: CASRPRGATNEKLFF; cdr3_nt: TGTGCCAGCAGGCCGAGGGGGGCGACTAATGAAAAACTGTTTTTT; v_call: TRBV7-8; d_call: -; clone_size: -; j_call: TRBJ1-4
cdr3_aa: CASSSWGNAGHEKLFF; cdr3_nt: TGTGCCAGCAGTTCCTGGGGAAATGCGGGGCATGAAAAACTGTTTTTT; v_call: TRBV6-5; d_call: -; clone_size: -; j_call: TRBJ1-4
cdr3_aa: CASSLGTHSDQPQHF; cdr3_nt: TGTGCCAGCAGCTTAGGCACACATAGCGATCAGCCCCAGCATTTT; v_call: TRBV7-2; d_call: -; clone_size: -; j_call: TRBJ1-5
cdr3_aa: CAISILAEYGYTF; cdr3_nt: TGTGCCATCAGTATCCTGGCGGAGTATGGCTACACCTTC; v_call: TRBV10-3; d_call: -; clone_size: -; j_call: TRBJ1-2
cdr3_aa: CASSQDLKADGYTF; cdr3_nt: TGTGCCAGCAGCCAAGATCTAAAGGCGGATGGCTACACCTTC; v_call: TRBV14; d_call: -; clone_size: -; j_call: TRBJ1-2
cdr3_aa: CASSLGSGDSYGYTF; cdr3_nt: TGTGCCAGCAGCTTGGGGTCGGGTGATAGCTATGGCTACACCTTC; v_call: TRBV5-4; d_call: -; clone_size: -; j_call: TRBJ1-2
cdr3_aa: CASIWDSSTDTQYF; cdr3_nt: TGTGCCAGCATTTGGGACTCTAGCACAGATACGCAGTATTTT; v_call: TRBV2; d_call: -; clone_size: -; j_call: TRBJ2-3
cdr3_aa: CASSTPGGIYEQYF; cdr3_nt: TGTGCCAGCAGTACCCCCGGGGGGATCTACGAGCAGTACTTC; v_call: TRBV27; d_call: TRBD2; clone_size: -; j_call: TRBJ2-7
cdr3_aa: CASSSGAQPYTEAFF; cdr3_nt: TGTGCCAGCAGTTCGGGGGCGCAGCCTTACACTGAAGCTTTCTTT; v_call: TRBV28; d_call: -; clone_size: -; j_call: TRBJ1-1
cdr3_aa: CASLKGGYNEQFF; cdr3_nt: TGTGCCAGCCTAAAGGGGGGATACAATGAGCAGTTCTTC; v_call: TRBV7-2; d_call: -; clone_size: -; j_call: TRBJ2-1
cdr3_aa: CASSLSGGPYEQYF; cdr3_nt: TGTGCCAGCTCACTCTCGGGGGGCCCCTACGAGCAGTACTTC; v_call: TRBV18; d_call: -; clone_size: -; j_call: TRBJ2-7
cdr3_aa: CASRGGGALSGNTIYF; cdr3_nt: TGTGCCAGCAGGGGAGGGGGGGCTTTGTCAGGAAACACCATATATTTT; v_call: TRBV27; d_call: -; clone_size: -; j_call: TRBJ1-3
cdr3_aa: CASSPPGRTEAFF; cdr3_nt: TGTGCCAGCTCACCACCGGGGAGAACTGAAGCTTTCTTT; v_call: TRBV18; d_call: -; clone_size: -; j_call: TRBJ1-1
cdr3_aa: CASSSEIAGRYEQYF; cdr3_nt: TGTGCCAGCAGTAGTGAAATTGCGGGACGGTACGAGCAGTACTTC; v_call: TRBV6-6; d_call: -; clone_size: once; j_call: TRBJ2-7
cdr3_aa: CASSQDPLASSGNTIYF; cdr3_nt: TGCGCCAGCAGCCAAGATCCCCTAGCAAGCTCTGGAAACACCATATATTTT; v_call: TRBV4-3; d_call: -; clone_size: -; j_call: TRBJ1-3
cdr3_aa: CASSLQGAVGTEAFF; cdr3_nt: TGTGCCAGCAGCTTACAGGGGGCGGTTGGCACTGAAGCTTTCTTT; v_call: TRBV7-2; d_call: TRBD1; clone_size: -; j_call: TRBJ1-1
cdr3_aa: CASSLRGGYYEQYF; cdr3_nt: TGTGCCAGCAGCCTCCGCGGGGGCTACTACGAGCAGTACTTC; v_call: TRBV7-9; d_call: -; clone_size: -; j_call: TRBJ2-7
cdr3_aa: CASSLVGGEAFF; cdr3_nt: TGTGCCAGCAGCTTAGTTGGGGGGGAAGCTTTCTTT; v_call: TRBV7-2; d_call: -; clone_size: -; j_call: TRBJ1-1
cdr3_aa: CASSTHRTQETQYF; cdr3_nt: TGTGCCAGCAGCACCCACAGGACCCAAGAGACCCAGTACTTC; v_call: TRBV11-2; d_call: -; clone_size: -; j_call: TRBJ2-5
cdr3_aa: CASSLTGTGEQPQHF; cdr3_nt: TGCGCCAGCAGCTTAACAGGGACAGGGGAGCAGCCCCAGCATTTT; v_call: TRBV5-1; d_call: TRBD1; clone_size: -; j_call: TRBJ1-5
cdr3_aa: CASSFTSGSQETQYF; cdr3_nt: TGTGCCAGCAGCTTTACTAGCGGCAGCCAAGAGACCCAGTACTTC; v_call: TRBV5-4; d_call: TRBD2; clone_size: -; j_call: TRBJ2-5
cdr3_aa: CASSEGYTQYF; cdr3_nt: TGCGCCAGCAGCGAGGGATATACGCAGTATTTT; v_call: TRBV5-1; d_call: -; clone_size: once; j_call: TRBJ2-3
cdr3_aa: CASSRGRAGAFNQPQHF; cdr3_nt: TGTGCCAGCAGCCGGGGACGGGCGGGGGCGTTCAATCAGCCCCAGCATTTT; v_call: TRBV7-9; d_call: -; clone_size: -; j_call: TRBJ1-5
cdr3_aa: CASSPDSLTTDTQYF; cdr3_nt: TGTGCCAGCAGCCCCGACTCCCTAACCACAGATACGCAGTATTTT; v_call: TRBV7-2; d_call: -; clone_size: -; j_call: TRBJ2-3
cdr3_aa: CASSPDSNYGYTF; cdr3_nt: TGTGCCAGCAGCCCCGACTCTAATTATGGCTACACCTTC; v_call: TRBV7-3; d_call: -; clone_size: -; j_call: TRBJ1-2